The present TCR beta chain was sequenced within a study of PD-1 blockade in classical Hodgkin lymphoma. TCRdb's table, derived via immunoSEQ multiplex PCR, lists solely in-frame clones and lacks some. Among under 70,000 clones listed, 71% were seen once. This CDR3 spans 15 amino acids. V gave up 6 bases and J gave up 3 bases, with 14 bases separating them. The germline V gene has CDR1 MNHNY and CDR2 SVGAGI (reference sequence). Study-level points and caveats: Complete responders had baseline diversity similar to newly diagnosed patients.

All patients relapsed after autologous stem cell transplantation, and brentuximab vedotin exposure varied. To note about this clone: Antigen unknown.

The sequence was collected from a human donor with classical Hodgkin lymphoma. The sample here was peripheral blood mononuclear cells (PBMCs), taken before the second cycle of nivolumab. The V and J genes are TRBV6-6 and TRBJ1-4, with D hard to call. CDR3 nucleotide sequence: TGTGCCAGCAGACTTTCAAGAACCCCTAATGAAAAACTGTTTTTT. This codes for CASRLSRTPNEKLFF.